The clone carrying this TCR beta chain has a handful of counts. This sample is part of a study of CD8 T cell repertoires and HIV-1 epitope variants. TCR beta CDR3 was sequenced at survey depth on immunoSEQ. The repertoire was sequenced with immunoSEQ multiplex PCR; TCRdb's copy has only in-frame clones and lacks some. This table has 80,000 to 95,000 clones, 60% to 80% appearing once. V was trimmed by 0 bases and J by 11 bases, leaving 17 bases between them. This CDR3 has 16 residues. Germline V gives CDR1 SGHVS, CDR2 FQNEAQ. This TCR derives from a male donor with HIV. Material: uncultured baseline CD8+ T cells from peripheral blood mononuclear cells (PBMCs). This chain connects TRBV7-8 to TRBJ1-6; D might be TRBD1 (6 bases). The CDR3 DNA reads TGTGCCAGCAGCTTAGCGTCAAGCGGACAGAGGACACCCCTCCACTTT. Encoded protein: CASSLASSGQRTPLHF.